These 29 T cell receptor beta chains share one sample of origin, sequenced in a study of CD8+ T cells in alopecia areata. Sorting of pooled cutaneous lymph node cells was based on CD4, CD8alpha, NKG2D, NKG2ACE and other markers. The authors extracted RNA and reverse transcribed it into cDNA as the sequencing template. TCRdb's table, derived via immunoSEQ multiplex PCR, lists solely in-frame clones and lacks some. Sampling found around 290,000 clones, none seen once. The specimen sequenced was CD4+ T cells sorted from a lymph node. The receptors originated from a C3H/HeJ mouse with alopecia areata. MHC haplotype of the mouse line: H2-k.

As concerns this clone: Mouse gene names apply. The read ends 3 residues before the CDR3 terminus; that terminus is restored from the germline J gene. The J gene is TRBJ1-6, the V gene TRBV19; tentatively, D is TRBD1 (5 bases). TRBJ1-6 is reported as an ORF; its role is uncertain. Between the trimmed V and J ends, which lost 3 bases and 0 bases, there was a span of 10 bases. The CDR3 sequence is 16 residues long. Per the germline V gene, CDR1 is FNHDT and CDR2 is SITEND (reference sequence). CDR3 residues: CASSNRKNSYNSPLYF. Partial CDR3 DNA: TGTGCCAGCAGTAACAGGAAAAATTCCTATAATTCGCCC.

Note on this clone: These gene names are mouse names. From the germline J gene comes the end of the CDR3, since the read stops 4 residues before it. The chain couples TRBV1 to TRBJ2-4, with 8 positions matching TRBD2. Germline-derived CDR1 and CDR2 are NSQYPW and LRSPGD (reference sequence). The CDR3 has 16 residues. V dropped 0 bases and J dropped 0; count of bases not matched to a gene: 2. The DNA read from the CDR3 is TGCACCTGCAGTGCAGATCGACTGGGGAGTCAAAAC. It codes for CTCSADRLGSQN. The full CDR3 protein reads CTCSADRLGSQNTLYF.

A few counts support this clone. All gene names here are mouse names. The read comes to an end 4 residues before the CDR3 does, leaving the germline J gene to fill in the end. This chain uses TRBV13-3 with TRBJ2-5; perhaps TRBD1 as D (5 bases). In germline, CDR1 is NNHDY, CDR2 SYVADS. V lost 4 bases and J lost 3, with 9 bases in between. This CDR3 is built from 13 residues. The CDR3 reads CASSRRQQDTQYF. The DNA read from the CDR3 is TGTGCCAGCAGTCGCCGACAGCAAGAC.

This clone has only a few counts. Gene labels here are mouse ones. CDR3 in amino acids: CASSDAGTGVAETLYF. CDR3 DNA (partial): TGTGCCAGCAGTGATGCAGGGACAGGGGTTGCAGAA. The chain combines TRBV13-1 with TRBJ2-3; 10 bases match TRBD1. The CDR3 end falls 4 residues outside the read, so it is completed with the germline J gene. In germline, CDR1 is NSHNY, CDR2 SYGAGN. The CDR3 loop spans 16 amino acids. V was clipped by 0 bases and J by 2 bases; unmatched bases: 3.

This clone was detected only a few times. Gene names refer to mouse genes. The read finishes 4 residues shy of the CDR3 end, and the germline J gene is used to complete it. Other DNA sequences from this sample encode an identical CDR3 as well. The rearrangement joins TRBV19 to TRBJ2-7; D is unclear. V lost 3 bases and J lost 3, with 7 bases in between. Germline CDR1 is FNHDT and CDR2 is SITEND (reference sequence). This CDR3 has 12 amino acids. The CDR3 loop reads CASSRQNYEQYF. The CDR3 bases that were read are TGTGCCAGCAGTAGACAAAACTAT.

This clone was counted only a few times. Gene names are the mouse ones. Partial CDR3 DNA: TGCACCTGCAGTGCACCCCTGGGGGGGCGCGGGGAC. Translation: CTCSAPLGGRGD. The full CDR3 protein is CTCSAPLGGRGDTQYF. The rearrangement joins TRBV1 to TRBJ2-5; TRBD2 aligns across 10 bases. The read terminates 4 residues before the CDR3 end, so the remaining end is supplied by the germline J gene. The CDR3 covers 16 residues. From germline, CDR1 is NSQYPW and CDR2 LRSPGD (reference sequence).

This clone has a count of ten or more. Gene names are mouse gene names. Distinct nucleotide sequences in the sample also encode this CDR3. CDR3 region: CASSGTGKDTQYF. CDR3 DNA, as far as it was read: TGTGCCAGCAGTGGGACAGGGAAAGAC. The genes are TRBV13-3 and TRBJ2-5, with 8 bases fitting TRBD1. The CDR3 goes on 4 residues after the read ends, and that part is filled in from the germline J gene. Germline-derived CDR1 and CDR2 are NNHDY and SYVADS. The CDR3 is 13 residues long.

This clone was counted a few times. Gene names are the mouse ones. The CDR3 extends 4 residues past the end of the read, so its final part is completed from the germline J gene. This rearrangement joins TRBV1 to TRBJ1-1; D is uncertain. The germline V gene has CDR1 NSQYPW and CDR2 LRSPGD (reference sequence). The CDR3 is 16 amino acids. The V end lost 0 bases, the J end lost 1 base, and 12 bases lay between the germline ends. This CDR3 is CTCSADLPNKNTEVFF. The part of the CDR3 DNA that was read is TGCACCTGCAGTGCAGATCTCCCGAACAAAAACACA.

This clone was seen a few times. The germline and genes are mouse ones. CDR3 in amino acids: CAWSLASNYAEQFF. CDR3 bases read: TGTGCCTGGAGTCTGGCCTCTAACTATGCT. The rearrangement joins TRBV31 to TRBJ2-1; no clear D gene. The CDR3 end is not reached by the read, which stops 4 residues before it; the germline J gene fills it in. The CDR3 has 14 amino acids. The V gene's germline CDR1 is GKSSPN and CDR2 SITVG. The V gene lost 0 bases and the J gene lost 0 bases, with 6 bases spanning the gap.

This clone was counted only a few times. Germline and genes: mouse. The CDR3 goes on 4 residues after the read ends, and that part is filled in from the germline J gene. The V and J genes are TRBV1 and TRBJ2-1; D remains ambiguous. V was shortened by 4 bases and J by 4 bases, with 8 bases between the two germline ends. The CDR3 is made up of 13 amino acids. Germline V gene lookup returns CDR1 NSQYPW and CDR2 LRSPGD (reference sequence). The CDR3 region is CTCSESEYAEQFF. Partial CDR3 DNA: TGCACCTGCAGTGAGTCAGAGTATGCT.

On this clone: The listed genes are named as in mouse. The CDR3 goes on 4 residues after the read ends, and that part is filled in from the germline J gene. V is TRBV13-3 and J is TRBJ2-7; D gene ambiguous. The V gene lost 3 bases and the J gene lost 0 bases, with 10 bases spanning the gap. CDR1 is NNHDY and CDR2 is SYVADS in the germline V gene. The CDR3 runs 14 residues. The part of the CDR3 DNA that was read is TGTGCCAGCAGTGCGAGGGTGAGCTCCTAT. Translated: CASSARVSSY. The complete CDR3 sequence is CASSARVSSYEQYF.

About this clone itself: Gene names and germline refer to mouse. This specimen includes other DNA sequences encoding the same CDR3. CDR3 residues: CTCSAAWGGDTQYF. Incomplete CDR3 DNA: TGCACCTGCAGTGCAGCCTGGGGGGGAGAC. The V and J genes are TRBV1 and TRBJ2-5, with TRBD2 identical over 9 bases. Read sequence stops 4 residues before the CDR3 end, and the germline J gene provides the missing end. CDR1 is NSQYPW, CDR2 LRSPGD, per germline (reference sequence). The CDR3 runs to 14 residues.

Remarks on this clone: Mouse gene names apply. The sequenced CDR3 bases are TGTGCCAGCAGCAATACAGGGAAGGAAGAC. It is translated as CASSNTGKED. The complete CDR3 reads CASSNTGKEDTQYF. V usage is TRBV14 and J usage is TRBJ2-5, with TRBD1 as a possible D gene (6 bases). The read halts 4 residues ahead of the CDR3 end, with the missing end drawn from the germline J gene. Germline CDR1 is SGHDT and CDR2 is FRDEAV. CDR3 size: 14 residues. Variable domain in full (rest from reference TRBV14 and TRBJ2-5): EAGVTQSPRYAVLQEGQAVSFWCDPISGHDTLYWYQQPRDQGPQLLVYFRDEAVIDNSQLPSDRFSAVRPKGTNSTLKIQSAKQGDTATYLCASSNTGKEDTQYFGPGTRLLVL.

This clone was seen a handful of times. Genes here carry mouse names. The read ends 4 residues before the CDR3 terminus; that terminus is restored from the germline J gene. The rearrangement uses TRBV13-1 and TRBJ2-1; D is possibly TRBD1 (6 bases). Germline CDR1 is NSHNY and CDR2 is SYGAGN. The CDR3 loop spans 12 amino acids. The DNA read from the CDR3 is TGTGCCAGCAGTGGCGGGACACCT. It yields the protein CASSGGTP. The entire CDR3 is CASSGGTPEQFF.

With regard to this clone: Germline and genes: mouse. Coverage ceases 4 residues before the CDR3 finishes, and the germline J gene fills in the end. The J gene is TRBJ2-3, the V gene TRBV31; 10 bases map to TRBD2. The CDR3 consists of 15 residues. J gave up 2 bases and V 5 bases, and 7 bases lay outside the gene matches. Germline lookup yields CDR1 GKSSPN and CDR2 SITVG. CDR3 region: CAWATGTGDAETLYF. CDR3 DNA (partial): TGTGCCTGGGCGACCGGGACTGGGGATGCAGAA.

This clone was seen many times. The gene names here belong to mouse. CDR3 DNA (partial): TGTGCCAGCAGTCCGACTGGGGGCCATAGTGCAGAA. It translates to CASSPTGGHSAE. The full CDR3 sequence reads CASSPTGGHSAETLYF. The V call is TRBV14, the J call TRBJ2-3; 9 bases align to TRBD2. The read is 4 residues too short to cover the CDR3 end, so that end is filled in from the germline J gene. Per the germline V gene, CDR1 is SGHDT and CDR2 is FRDEAV. V gave up 4 bases and J gave up 0 bases; unmatched junction bases: 6. The CDR3 covers 16 residues.

This clone has just a few counts. Gene names and germline refer to mouse. The CDR3 end falls 3 residues outside the read, so it is completed with the germline J gene. V and J are TRBV13-2 and TRBJ1-6; the D gene is possibly TRBD1 (5 bases). TRBJ1-6 is recorded as an ORF, its role being uncertain. Germline V gives CDR1 NNHNN, CDR2 SYGAGS (reference sequence). V was cut by 3 bases and J by 7 bases, with 11 bases left in between. The CDR3 is 14 residues long. Partial CDR3 DNA: TGTGCCAGCGGTGCCCCAGGGCTGAATTCGCCC. Translated: CASGAPGLNSP. The CDR3 reads in full as CASGAPGLNSPLYF.

This clone occurred a few times. The genes are named according to mouse. The CDR3 sequence: CASSQTGTGGITGQLYF. The DNA read from the CDR3 is TGTGCCAGCAGCCAAACCGGGACTGGGGGGATCACCGGG. The V gene is TRBV5, the J gene TRBJ2-2, with TRBD2 matching 12 bases. From the germline J gene comes the end of the CDR3, since the read stops 4 residues before it. Germline V gives CDR1 LGHNA, CDR2 YNLKQL (reference sequence). The trim removed 2 bases at V and 4 bases at J, leaving 5 bases unmatched. CDR3 size: 17 residues.

This clone was observed a few times. The gene names here belong to mouse. The sequence runs out 4 residues before the end of the CDR3; the remainder is reconstructed from the germline J gene. Other DNA sequences in this sample translate to the same CDR3. The genes are TRBV5 and TRBJ2-1, with D maybe TRBD1 (6 bases). Deletions cut 2 bases from V and 0 bases from J, with 8 bases between. Germline CDR1 is LGHNA and CDR2 is YNLKQL (reference sequence). This CDR3 is built from 15 residues. This CDR3 reads CASSQRDNNYAEQFF. The sequenced CDR3 bases are TGTGCCAGCAGCCAACGGGACAATAACTATGCT.

In its sample, this clone was seen a few times. Gene names are mouse gene names. Read coverage stops 4 residues before the CDR3 terminus; the germline J gene supplies the remainder. This chain connects TRBV19 to TRBJ2-7; 7 nucleotides match TRBD1. V dropped 3 bases and J dropped 2; count of bases not matched to a gene: 5. The CDR3 length is 14 residues. Germline loops: CDR1 FNHDT, CDR2 SITEND (reference sequence). The CDR3 spells CASSTGTDPYEQYF. CDR3 DNA (partial): TGTGCCAGCAGTACCGGGACAGATCCCTAT.

On this clone itself: Gene names are mouse gene names. The sequenced part of the CDR3 DNA is TGTGCCAGCAGCCAGGGAACTTCCTATAATTCGCCC. It translates to CASSQGTSYNSP. The full CDR3 sequence reads CASSQGTSYNSPLYF. V usage is TRBV5 and J usage is TRBJ1-6; D call uncertain. The read stops 3 residues short of the end of the CDR3; the missing end is completed from the germline J gene. TRBJ1-6 is an ORF, with its function uncertain. Trimming stripped 3 bases from V and 0 bases from J, with 6 bases between. In germline, CDR1 is LGHNA, CDR2 YNLKQL (reference sequence). CDR3 length: 15 amino acids.

On this clone: Each gene name is a mouse one. Other DNA variants within this sample encode the same CDR3. CDR3 sequence: CASSGTGRYEQYF. The covered CDR3 bases are TGTGCCAGCAGTGGGACAGGGCGTTAT. V is TRBV13-3 and J is TRBJ2-7, with TRBD1 identical over 8 bases. With the read ending 4 residues before the CDR3 end, the germline J gene is used to fill in that end. There are 13 residues in the CDR3. Looked up from germline, CDR1 is NNHDY and CDR2 is SYVADS.

This clone was observed a handful of times. The genes and germline here are from mouse. The CDR3 end falls 4 residues outside the read, so it is completed with the germline J gene. The chain couples TRBV13-1 to TRBJ1-2, with TRBD1 matching over 10 bases. The CDR3 contains 14 residues. Germline V gives CDR1 NSHNY, CDR2 SYGAGN. V lost 5 bases to trimming and J lost 2 bases; unmatched junction nucleotides: 3. CDR3 bases read: TGTGCCAGCAGGAGGACAGGGGGGAACTCC. Protein: CASRRTGGNS. The CDR3 in full is CASRRTGGNSDYTF.

A few counts support this clone. Gene names and germline match the mouse. The sequence runs out 3 residues before the end of the CDR3; the remainder is reconstructed from the germline J gene. The same CDR3 can be traced to other DNA sequences in this sample. The chain couples TRBV5 to TRBJ1-6; D gene uncertain. TRBJ1-6 is known as an ORF, though its function is uncertain. CDR3 size: 13 residues. The V end lost 0 bases, the J end lost 7 bases, and 4 bases lay between the germline ends. Per germline, CDR1 LGHNA and CDR2 YNLKQL (reference sequence). CDR3 DNA (partial): TGTGCCAGCAGCCAAGAGTGGAATTCGCCC. This translates into CASSQEWNSP. The CDR3 as a whole reads CASSQEWNSPLYF.

This clone was found a few times. Mouse names are used for the genes. The read ends 4 residues early relative to the CDR3; the germline J gene fills the gap. The chain links TRBV12-1 to TRBJ2-7, with D possibly matching TRBD1 (6 bases). Germline V gene sequence: CDR1 SGHSN, CDR2 HYEKVE. The CDR3 extends over 13 amino acids. CDR3 loop: CASSLPGQYEQYF. The CDR3 bases that were read are TGTGCCAGCTCTCTCCCGGGACAATAT.

Only a few counts were recorded for this clone. Mouse germline and gene names are used. The read falls 4 residues short of the CDR3 end, and the missing part is taken from the germline J gene. This sample includes further DNA sequences coding for the same CDR3. The J gene is TRBJ2-5, the V gene TRBV5; 9 bases align to TRBD1. CDR3 length: 15 residues. The germline CDR1 and CDR2 sequences are LGHNA and YNLKQL (reference sequence). With V trimmed by 4 bases and J by 3 bases, 5 bases remained unmatched. CDR3 sequence: CASSPPGQGQDTQYF. CDR3 DNA, as far as it was read: TGTGCCAGCAGCCCTCCGGGACAGGGACAAGAC.

Notes on this clone: Genes and germline are mouse. The CDR3 is cut off 4 residues early in the read; its end comes from the germline J gene. Other nucleotide sequences from this sample produce the same CDR3. The V and J genes are TRBV1 and TRBJ2-7; possibly TRBD2 for D (7 bases). The CDR3 consists of 14 residues. Trimming cost V 1 base and J 2 bases, with 9 bases left between them. The V gene's germline CDR1 is NSQYPW and CDR2 LRSPGD (reference sequence). CDR3 region: CTCSAAGGAYEQYF. Incomplete CDR3 DNA: TGCACCTGCAGTGCAGCGGGGGGCGCCTAT.

This clone was found a few times. Gene names denote mouse genes. Read coverage stops 4 residues before the CDR3 terminus; the germline J gene supplies the remainder. This sample includes further DNA sequences coding for the same CDR3. The chain couples TRBV13-1 to TRBJ2-2; 7 bases match TRBD1. Germline V gene sequence: CDR1 NSHNY, CDR2 SYGAGN. The CDR3 has 15 amino acids. V gave up 2 bases and J gave up 2 bases; unmatched junction bases: 3. CDR3 sequence reads: CASSEARGNTGQLYF. The part of the CDR3 DNA that was read is TGTGCCAGCAGTGAGGCCAGGGGGAACACCGGG.

There are many counts of this clone. Gene and germline names: mouse. Read data end 4 residues before the CDR3 end; the end is taken from the germline J gene. The rearrangement links TRBV17 to TRBJ2-1; tentative D call: TRBD1 (6 bases). V gave up 8 bases and J gave up 1 base, with 6 bases separating them. The CDR3 consists of 12 residues. Germline-derived CDR1 and CDR2 are MNHDT and YYDKIL. CDR3 in amino acids: CASQGNYAEQFF. CDR3 DNA (partial): TGTGCTAGCCAGGGGAACTATGCT.